This T cell receptor beta chain was found in a study of cytomegalovirus exposure and HLA in healthy donors. Donors showed nominal health when sampled, although they likely had unrecorded immune exposures. With 60 Vbeta and 13 Jbeta primers, the PCR was carried out. Assay used: immunoSEQ multiplex PCR; TCRdb lists only in-frame clones, some missing. The sample lists about 140,000 clones; roughly 9.4% were seen once. The CDR3 totals 14 residues. Trimming pared 0 bases from V and 2 bases from J, leaving 9 bases between. CDR1 is SGHDT and CDR2 is YYEEEE in the germline V gene. Notes on the study in general: Beyond CMV serostatus, there was no information to go on about immune exposure.

Points on this clone: Its antigen is not known.

This TCR derives from a male donor in good health and CMV-seronegative. The specimen was PBMCs. The chain carries TRBV5-6 and TRBJ2-7, with D possibly being TRBD1 (5 bases). CDR3 region: CASSLVQGPYEQYF. The DNA of the CDR3 is TGTGCCAGCAGCTTGGTTCAGGGCCCCTACGAGCAGTACTTC.